This T cell receptor beta chain appears in the sequencing data of a study of cytomegalovirus exposure and HLA in healthy donors listed by TCRdb under 2017. A note on the overall study: According to a later analysis, the roughly 120 validation repertoires were produced on the same platform as the 666 repertoires of the first cohort. The study was designed to test whether signatures of past pathogen exposure could be identified by cataloging public T cell receptors. Besides the first cohort of more than 650 subjects, a separate validation cohort made up of 120 different subjects was used. High-throughput TCR immunosequencing, statistical association of individual TCRs with disease status, and machine learning were combined to predict cytomegalovirus infection status.

Results the study describes overall, beyond this receptor: The study listed 170 or so TCR beta chains as associated with cytomegalovirus. A few of the identified cytomegalovirus-associated TCR beta chains were confirmed in vitro to be specific for cytomegalovirus antigens. A later analysis found that TCRs clustered in the first cohort also tended to co-occur in the roughly 120 validation repertoires, with 90% to 95% of cluster scores above 0. It was suggested by the authors that the approach could potentially be generalized to other disease states and immunological phenotypes. Most TCR sequences were seen in very few donors, while some public TCRs were found in many individuals. The validation cohort had no HLA typing available for a later analysis, so co-occurrence within that cohort was assessed over all 130 or so repertoires. In both the original and validation cohorts, the classifier was reported to diagnose cytomegalovirus status with high specificity and sensitivity.

The donors belonged to the validation cohort of about 110 subjects, which was separate from the roughly 700-subject first cohort. To note about this clone: No antigen is known for it. No qualities accompany the bases; no much larger clone lies one base away.

The library was generated by the immunoSEQ multiplex PCR assay. Per the original workflow: A statistical classification framework was built for diagnosing cytomegalovirus status from the catalog of TCR beta chain sequences. TCRdb holds this immuneACCESS table with in-frame rearrangements only. Some clones are missing; in checked studies, unresolved V genes explain under half, and the rest has no known cause. Clone size and the V and J calls come from that table; the DNA yielded D and trimming. Present in this sample are 150,000 to 200,000 clones, about 81% of which were seen just once. The ten biggest clones cover around 1.2% of the sample. The CDR3 measures 19 amino acids from cysteine to phenylalanine. Only the CDR3 part of the read is kept: 57 bases, read in frame from the first base. V is cut back by 4 bases and J by 0 bases, with 15 bases in the junction unmatched. From the germline V gene (reference sequence), CDR1 is SEHNR and CDR2 is FQNEAQ.

The chain is encoded by TRBV7-9 joined to TRBJ2-7; TRBD2 lines up with 10 middle nucleotides. Specimen: PBMCs. The source of this sequence is a woman aged 25 to 45 in good health and CMV-seronegative. The CDR3 protein sequence reads: CASSSGRTGTSAHSYEQYF. The DNA is TGTGCCAGCAGCTCCGGACGGACCGGGACTAGCGCGCACTCCTACGAGCAGTACTTC.